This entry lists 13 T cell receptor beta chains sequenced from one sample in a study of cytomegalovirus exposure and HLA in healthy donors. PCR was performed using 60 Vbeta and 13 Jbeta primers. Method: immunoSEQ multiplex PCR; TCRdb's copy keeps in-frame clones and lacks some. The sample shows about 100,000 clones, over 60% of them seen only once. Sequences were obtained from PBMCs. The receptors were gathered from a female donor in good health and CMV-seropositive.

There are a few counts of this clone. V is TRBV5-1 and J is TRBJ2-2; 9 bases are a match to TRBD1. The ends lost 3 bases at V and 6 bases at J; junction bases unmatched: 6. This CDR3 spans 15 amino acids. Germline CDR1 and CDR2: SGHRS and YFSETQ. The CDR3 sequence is CASSSTGGSSGELFF. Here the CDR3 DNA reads TGCGCCAGCAGCTCGACAGGGGGTTCGTCCGGGGAGCTGTTTTTT.

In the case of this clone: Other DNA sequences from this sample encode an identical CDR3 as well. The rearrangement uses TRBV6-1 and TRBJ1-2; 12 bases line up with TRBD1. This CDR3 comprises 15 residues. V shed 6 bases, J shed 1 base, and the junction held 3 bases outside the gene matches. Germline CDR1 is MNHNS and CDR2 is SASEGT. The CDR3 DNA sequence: TGTGCCAGCAGGGGACAGGGGGCGGGTAACTATGGCTACACCTTC. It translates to CASRGQGAGNYGYTF.

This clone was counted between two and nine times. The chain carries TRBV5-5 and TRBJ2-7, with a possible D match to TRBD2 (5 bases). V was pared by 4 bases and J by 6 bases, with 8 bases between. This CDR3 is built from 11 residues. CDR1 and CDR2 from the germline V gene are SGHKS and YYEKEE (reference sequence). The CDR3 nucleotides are TGTGCCAGCAGCCCCGGGGTCGAGCAGTACTTC. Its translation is CASSPGVEQYF.

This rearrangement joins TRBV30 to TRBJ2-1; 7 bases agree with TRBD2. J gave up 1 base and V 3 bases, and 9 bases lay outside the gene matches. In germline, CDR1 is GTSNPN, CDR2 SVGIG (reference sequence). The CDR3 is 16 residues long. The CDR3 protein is CAWRRYSGFSYNEQFF. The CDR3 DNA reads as TGTGCCTGGAGGAGGTATAGCGGGTTTTCCTACAATGAGCAGTTCTTC.

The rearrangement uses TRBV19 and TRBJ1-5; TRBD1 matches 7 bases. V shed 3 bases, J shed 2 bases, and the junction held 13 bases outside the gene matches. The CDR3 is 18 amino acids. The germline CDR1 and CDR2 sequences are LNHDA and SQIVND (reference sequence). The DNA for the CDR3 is TGTGCCAGTAGTATCCCGGGACAGCACTGGTATGGCAATCAGCCCCAGCATTTT. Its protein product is CASSIPGQHWYGNQPQHF.

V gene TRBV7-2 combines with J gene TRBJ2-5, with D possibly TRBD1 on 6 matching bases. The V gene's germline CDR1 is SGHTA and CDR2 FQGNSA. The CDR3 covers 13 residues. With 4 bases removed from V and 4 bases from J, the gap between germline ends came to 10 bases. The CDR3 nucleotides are TGTGCCAGCAGCTCGAAAGGGGGAGAGACCCAGTACTTC. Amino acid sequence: CASSSKGGETQYF. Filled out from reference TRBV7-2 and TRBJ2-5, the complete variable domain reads GAGVSQSPSNKVTEKGKDVELRCDPISGHTALYWYRQSLGQGLEFLIYFQGNSAPDKSGLPSDRFSAERTGGSVSTLTIQRTQQEDSAVYLCASSSKGGETQYFGPGTRLLVL.

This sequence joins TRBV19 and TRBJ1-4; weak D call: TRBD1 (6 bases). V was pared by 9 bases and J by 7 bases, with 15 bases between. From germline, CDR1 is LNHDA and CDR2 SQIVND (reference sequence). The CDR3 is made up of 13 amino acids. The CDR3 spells CASGTSRGEKLFF. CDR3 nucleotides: TGTGCCAGCGGGACATCCCGGGGTGAAAAACTGTTTTTT.

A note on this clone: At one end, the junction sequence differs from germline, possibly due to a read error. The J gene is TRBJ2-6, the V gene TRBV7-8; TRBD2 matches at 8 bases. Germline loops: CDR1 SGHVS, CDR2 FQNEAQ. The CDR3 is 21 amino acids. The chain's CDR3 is CASSSLDAGGLGVNGANGLTF. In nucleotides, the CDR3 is TGTGCCAGCAGCTCCTTAGATGCGGGGGGCCTCGGGGTTAATGGGGCCAACGGCCTGACTTTC.

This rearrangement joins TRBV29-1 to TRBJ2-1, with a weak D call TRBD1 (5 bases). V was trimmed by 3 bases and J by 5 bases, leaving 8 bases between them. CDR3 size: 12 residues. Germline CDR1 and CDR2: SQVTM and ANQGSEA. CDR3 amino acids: CSVEKGDNEQFF. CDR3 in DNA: TGCAGCGTTGAGAAAGGGGACAATGAGCAGTTCTTC.

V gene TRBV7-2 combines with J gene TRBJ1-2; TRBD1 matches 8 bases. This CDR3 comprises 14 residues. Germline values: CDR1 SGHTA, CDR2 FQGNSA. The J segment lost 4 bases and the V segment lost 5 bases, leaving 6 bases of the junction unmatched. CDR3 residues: CASSVQGASYGYTF. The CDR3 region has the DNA TGTGCCAGCAGCGTCCAGGGGGCGAGCTATGGCTACACCTTC.

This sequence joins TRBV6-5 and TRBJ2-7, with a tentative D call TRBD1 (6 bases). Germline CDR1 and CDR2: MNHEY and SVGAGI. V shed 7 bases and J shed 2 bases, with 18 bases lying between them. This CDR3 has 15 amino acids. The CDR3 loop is CASTPGADAPYEQYF. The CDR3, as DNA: TGTGCCAGCACCCCAGGGGCGGACGCCCCCTACGAGCAGTACTTC.

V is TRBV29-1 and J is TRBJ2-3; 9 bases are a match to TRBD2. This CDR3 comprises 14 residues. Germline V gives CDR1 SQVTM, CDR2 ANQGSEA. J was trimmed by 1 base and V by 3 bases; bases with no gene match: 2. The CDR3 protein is CSVDAGGGTDTQYF. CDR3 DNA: TGCAGCGTTGACGCGGGAGGGGGCACAGATACGCAGTATTTT.

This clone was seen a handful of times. CDR3 in amino acids: CASRSNRVGQPQHF. In DNA form, the CDR3 reads TGTGCCAGCAGATCAAACAGGGTTGGTCAGCCCCAGCATTTT. The chain couples TRBV28 to TRBJ1-5; the D gene is possibly TRBD1 (6 bases). CDR1 and CDR2 from the germline V gene are MDHEN and SYDVKM. The CDR3 totals 14 residues. V lost 6 bases and J 6 bases, leaving 15 bases between the germline ends.